The 21 T cell receptor beta chains below were found in one sample sequenced in a study of blood T cell repertoires in COVID-19. Sequenced by immunoSEQ multiplex PCR; TCRdb stores in-frame clones only, minus some. The repertoire includes 120,000 or so clones, roughly 85% of them detected once, and about 6.9% sits in the top ten. The sample consisted of peripheral blood. Every receptor here comes from a man older than 75 with active or convalescent COVID-19.

The V and J genes are TRBV2 and TRBJ1-5; 7 bases agree with TRBD1. J lost 0 bases, V lost 4 bases, and 12 bases had no gene match. Germline loops: CDR1 SNHLY, CDR2 FYNNEI. The CDR3 has 18 residues. Written as DNA, the CDR3 is TGTGCCAGCAGTGGAGGACAGGAGTCCTTCTATAGCAATCAGCCCCAGCATTTT. Translating gives CASSGGQESFYSNQPQHF. Full variable domain (remainder filled in from reference TRBV2 and TRBJ1-5): EPEVTQTPSHQVTQMGQEVILRCVPISNHLYFYWYRQILGQKVEFLVSFYNNEISEKSEIFDDQFSVERPDGSNFTLKIRSTKLEDSAMYFCASSGGQESFYSNQPQHFGDGTRLSIL.

The J gene is TRBJ1-3, the V gene TRBV4-1; D call uncertain. Germline-derived CDR1 and CDR2 are MGHRA and YSYEKL. The CDR3 sequence is 16 residues long. V lost 0 bases, J lost 0 bases, and 9 bases lay in between. The CDR3: CASSQDGQVSGNTIYF. CDR3 nucleotide sequence: TGCGCCAGCAGCCAAGATGGGCAGGTCTCTGGAAACACCATATATTTT.

This rearrangement joins TRBV7-9 to TRBJ1-2, with unresolved D. The CDR3 contains 16 residues. Trimming removed 1 base from V and 5 bases from J, with 17 bases in between. From germline, CDR1 is SEHNR and CDR2 FQNEAQ (reference sequence). The DNA for the CDR3 is TGTGCCAGCAGCTTAGGTGGTAGCGGAGCAGTATATGGCTACACCTTC. Translated, it gives CASSLGGSGAVYGYTF. Looking up the rest from reference TRBV7-9 and TRBJ1-2 gives the full variable domain: DTGVSQNPRHKITKRGQNVTFRCDPISEHNRLYWYRQTLGQGPEFLTYFQNEAQLEKSRLLSDRFSAERPKGSFSTLEIQRTEQGDSAMYLCASSLGGSGAVYGYTFGSGTRLTVV.

The V gene is TRBV5-4, the J gene TRBJ2-7; 8 nucleotides match TRBD1. Germline CDR1 reads SGHNT; CDR2 reads YYREEE (reference sequence). Losses at the gene ends were 5 bases for V and 3 bases for J; bases not matched to a gene: 10. The CDR3 has 15 amino acids. Here the CDR3 DNA reads TGTGCCAGCAGGGCAGACAGGGGCGGTCACTACGAGCAGTACTTC. Translated, it gives CASRADRGGHYEQYF.

The genes are TRBV30 and TRBJ2-1, with TRBD2 as a possible D gene (5 bases). CDR1 is GTSNPN, CDR2 SVGIG, per germline (reference sequence). The V and J ends lost 2 bases and 3 bases respectively, with 14 bases between them. This CDR3 is 15 amino acids long. CDR3 protein: CAWSNPSRYYNEQFF. CDR3 DNA sequence: TGTGCCTGGAGTAATCCTAGCAGATACTACAATGAGCAGTTCTTC.

The genes are TRBV19 and TRBJ1-1; 8 positions match TRBD1. Germline values: CDR1 LNHDA, CDR2 SQIVND (reference sequence). J gave up 4 bases and V 1 base, and 11 bases lay outside the gene matches. The CDR3 has 17 amino acids. The CDR3 region has the DNA TGTGCCAGTAGTATAGGGGTTTACAGGGGGGGCTTCACTGAAGCTTTCTTT. Protein: CASSIGVYRGGFTEAFF. Supplemented by reference TRBV19 and TRBJ1-1, the full variable domain reads DGGITQSPKYLFRKEGQNVTLSCEQNLNHDAMYWYRQDPGQGLRLIYYSQIVNDFQKGDIAEGYSVSREKKESFPLTVTSAQKNPTAFYLCASSIGVYRGGFTEAFFGQGTRLTVV.

This chain joins TRBV5-1 and TRBJ2-5; perhaps TRBD2 as D (6 bases). Germline CDR1 and CDR2: SGHRS and YFSETQ. The CDR3 covers 15 residues. V was cut by 2 bases and J by 5 bases, with 16 bases left in between. The CDR3 DNA reads TGCGCCAGCAGCTTTTCCGGGACTGGGGGGGAGACCCAGTACTTC. Translated, it gives CASSFSGTGGETQYF.

The gene calls are TRBV11-2 and TRBJ1-1; perhaps TRBD1 as D (6 bases). Trimming left V 5 bases short and J 1 base short, with 11 bases between. There are 14 residues in the CDR3. CDR1 is SGHAT and CDR2 is FQNNGV in the germline V gene. CDR3 nucleotide sequence: TGTGCCAGCAGCCCGGGGGGGCCGAACACTGAAGCTTTCTTT. It codes for CASSPGGPNTEAFF.

This clone is a singleton in its sample. The chain has TRBV21-1 and TRBJ2-5; the listed D gene, TRBD1, was not tested against the DNA. TRBV21-1 is a pseudogene segment. The CDR3 length is 15 residues. CDR3 nucleotide sequence: TGTGCCAGCAGCAAGGACAGGGGACCTCCTGAGACCCAGTACTTC. Translation gives CASSKDRGPPETQYF.

The rearrangement uses TRBV30 and TRBJ2-7, with 8 positions matching TRBD1. The CDR3 has 15 amino acids. The V gene end was trimmed by 2 bases and the J gene end by 5 bases; junction bases not matched to a gene: 11. The germline CDR1 and CDR2 sequences are GTSNPN and SVGIG (reference sequence). DNA for the CDR3: TGTGCCTGGAGTCCGATCTCAGGGGGCCCCCACGAGCAGTACTTC. It specifies CAWSPISGGPHEQYF.

This clone was seen more than once but under ten times. V is TRBV7-9 and J is TRBJ2-7; TRBD2 aligns across 10 bases. The CDR3 loop spans 15 amino acids. V lost 5 bases and J lost 1; bases outside the gene matches: 5. CDR1 is SEHNR, CDR2 FQNEAQ, per germline (reference sequence). CDR3 sequence (DNA): TGTGCCAGCAGCCCCCCTAGCGGGGGATCCTACGAGCAGTACTTC. This encodes CASSPPSGGSYEQYF.

This rearrangement joins TRBV24-1 to TRBJ1-5, with D tentatively TRBD1 (6 bases). CDR3 length: 15 residues. V dropped 6 bases and J dropped 4 bases, with 15 bases sitting between them. Germline V gene sequence: CDR1 KGHDR, CDR2 SFDVKD. The CDR3 sequence: CATSTQGQGNQPQHF. CDR3 in DNA: TGTGCCACCAGTACACAAGGGCAGGGGAATCAGCCCCAGCATTTT.

The chain is built from TRBV7-2 and TRBJ1-2; D is possibly TRBD1 (6 bases). The length of the CDR3 is 13 residues. CDR1 SGHTA and CDR2 FQGNSA come from the germline V gene. The germline V and J ends were trimmed by 1 base and 6 bases, with 9 bases remaining between them. The CDR3 sequence: CASSLGTGNGYTF. In DNA form, the CDR3 reads TGTGCCAGCAGCTTAGGAACAGGGAATGGCTACACCTTC.

This clone was seen once. This chain joins TRBV9 and TRBJ1-1; the D gene is possibly TRBD1 (5 bases). This CDR3 has 14 residues. Germline CDR1 SGDLS, CDR2 YYNGEE. V was shortened by 4 bases and J by 0 bases, with 10 bases between the two germline ends. The CDR3 bases are TGTGCCAGCAGCTCGGGGACTTTGAACACTGAAGCTTTCTTT. Translated: CASSSGTLNTEAFF.

This CDR3 is CASSLVSANYGYTF. CDR3 nucleotides: TGTGCCAGCAGCTTGGTCAGTGCTAACTATGGCTACACCTTC. The chain couples TRBV5-4 to TRBJ1-2; D is ambiguous. Per the germline V gene, CDR1 is SGHNT and CDR2 is YYREEE (reference sequence). The CDR3 runs 14 residues. With 0 bases removed from V and 0 bases from J, the gap between germline ends came to 6 bases.

This clone was recorded at least ten times. This chain joins TRBV2 and TRBJ1-1; a weak D match, TRBD1 (6 bases). This CDR3 has 15 residues. Trimming left V 5 bases short and J 7 bases short, with 20 bases between. Germline CDR1 SNHLY, CDR2 FYNNEI. CDR3 in amino acids: CASSTIQGEMGEAFF. CDR3 sequence (DNA): TGTGCCAGCAGTACCATACAGGGAGAGATGGGTGAAGCTTTCTTT.

The chain links TRBV4-1 to TRBJ2-5; 7 bases match TRBD2. Looked up from germline, CDR1 is MGHRA and CDR2 is YSYEKL. Losses at the gene ends were 0 bases for V and 7 bases for J; bases not matched to a gene: 8. CDR3 size: 15 residues. In DNA form, the CDR3 reads TGCGCCAGCAGCCAAGAGGCGGCCTGGGGGGGGACCCAGTACTTC. This codes for CASSQEAAWGGTQYF.

The V call is TRBV28, the J call TRBJ2-7; tentative D call: TRBD2 (7 bases). This CDR3 region has 14 residues. Per germline, CDR1 MDHEN and CDR2 SYDVKM. The V gene lost 2 bases and the J gene lost 4 bases, with 12 bases spanning the gap. CDR3 DNA sequence: TGTGCCAGCAGTTTAGTAGGGGGGGCGTACGAGCAGTACTTC. It yields the protein CASSLVGGAYEQYF. Full variable domain (rest looked up from reference TRBV28 and TRBJ2-7): DVKVTQSSRYLVKRTGEKVFLECVQDMDHENMFWYRQDPGLGLRLIYFSYDVKMKEKGDIPEGYSVSREKKERFSLILESASTNQTSMYLCASSLVGGAYEQYFGPGTRLTVT.

The J gene is TRBJ2-3, the V gene TRBV9; 9 nucleotides match TRBD2. The CDR3 has 17 residues. Trimming cost V 2 bases and J 2 bases; bases outside gene matches: 9. The germline V gene has CDR1 SGDLS and CDR2 YYNGEE. The DNA for the CDR3 is TGTGCCAGCAGCGTCACCCGGACTAGCGTCGTCACAGATACGCAGTATTTT. Protein product: CASSVTRTSVVTDTQYF.

This chain uses TRBV5-1 with TRBJ1-1, with 11 bases lining up with TRBD1. This CDR3 comprises 15 residues. V was pared by 4 bases and J by 6 bases, with 8 bases of the junction left unmatched. The V gene's germline CDR1 is SGHRS and CDR2 YFSETQ. CDR3 region: CASSRSDRGLSEAFF. CDR3 in DNA: TGCGCCAGCAGCCGCTCGGACAGGGGGCTGTCTGAAGCTTTCTTT.

The chain carries TRBV11-3 and TRBJ2-2, with 7 bases fitting TRBD2. The CDR3 runs to 14 residues. V dropped 7 bases and J dropped 7; count of bases not matched to a gene: 9. Looked up from germline, CDR1 is SGHNT and CDR2 is YENEEA. The CDR3 DNA reads as TGTGCCAGCAACGTTCAGCGGGATGGCGGGGAGCTGTTTTTT. Protein: CASNVQRDGGELFF.